The entry below describes one T cell receptor (beta chain). The antigen remains unidentified. The data were taken from a study of OX40 agonist ivuxolimab in advanced cancers. Study information: Ivuxolimab doses were 0.01, 0.1, 0.3, 1.5, 3 or 10 mg/kg every 2 weeks.

Broader study findings: Average numbers of expanded clones were greater in CD8+ T cells than in CD4+. In the 0.1-3.0 mg/kg groups, partial responders showed among the lowest expansion. Clones of CD4+ and CD8+ blood T cells grew by week 6 at doses of 0.1 to 3.0 mg/kg.

This CDR3 is built from 16 residues. V lost 0 bases, J lost 0 bases, and 10 bases lay in between. Germline CDR1 and CDR2: SGDLS and YYNGEE. Sequenced by immunoSEQ multiplex PCR; TCRdb stores in-frame clones only, minus some. In the table there are roughly 80,000 clones, around 84% of which are singletons. This sequence was found in an adult with an advanced solid tumor such as melanoma, head and neck, liver or kidney cancer. The specimen was CD4+ or CD8+ T cells sorted from blood, collected in a trial of the OX40 agonist ivuxolimab. The gene calls are TRBV9 and TRBJ1-3, with D unresolved. In DNA form, the CDR3 reads TGTGCCAGCAGCGTAGGGCCGGTGGTCTCTGGAAACACCATATATTTT. This translates into CASSVGPVVSGNTIYF.